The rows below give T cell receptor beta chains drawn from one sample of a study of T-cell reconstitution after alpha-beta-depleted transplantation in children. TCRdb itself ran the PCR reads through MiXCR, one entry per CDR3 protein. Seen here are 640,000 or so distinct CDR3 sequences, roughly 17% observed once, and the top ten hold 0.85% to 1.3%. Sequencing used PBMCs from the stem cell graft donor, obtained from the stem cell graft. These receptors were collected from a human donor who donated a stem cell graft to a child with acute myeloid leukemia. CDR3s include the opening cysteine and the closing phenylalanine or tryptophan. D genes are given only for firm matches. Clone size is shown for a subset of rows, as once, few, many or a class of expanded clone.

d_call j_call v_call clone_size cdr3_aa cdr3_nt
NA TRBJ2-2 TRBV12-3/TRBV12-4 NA CASSHSLAPGELFF TGTGCCAGCAGCCACAGCCTAGCCCCCGGGGAGCTGTTTTTT
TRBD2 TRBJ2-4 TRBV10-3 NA CAISEHSGGGLNIQYF TGTGCCATCAGTGAGCACAGCGGGGGAGGACTAAACATTCAGTACTTC
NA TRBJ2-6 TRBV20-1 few CSAREGASGANVLTF TGCAGTGCTAGGGAGGGGGCCTCTGGGGCCAACGTCCTGACTTTC
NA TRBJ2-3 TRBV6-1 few CASKERGTDTQYF TGTGCCAGCAAGGAAAGGGGCACAGATACGCAGTATTTT
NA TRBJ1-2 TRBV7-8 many CASSLGVLLYGYTF TGTGCCAGCAGCTTAGGGGTCTTGCTCTATGGCTACACCTTC
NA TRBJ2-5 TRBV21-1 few CASRNGNQETQYF TGTGCCAGCAGGAACGGGAACCAAGAGACCCAGTACTTC
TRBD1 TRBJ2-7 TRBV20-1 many CSARDTGQGYEQYF TGCAGTGCTAGAGATACAGGACAGGGCTACGAGCAGTACTTC
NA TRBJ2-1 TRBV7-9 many CASSPTDPSSYNEQFF TGTGCCAGCAGCCCAACCGATCCTAGCTCCTACAATGAGCAGTTCTTC
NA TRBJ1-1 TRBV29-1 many CSAGWGQENTEAFF TGCAGCGCCGGGTGGGGTCAGGAGAACACTGAAGCTTTCTTT
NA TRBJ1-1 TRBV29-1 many CSVRKYSDTEAFF TGCAGCGTTCGTAAGTACTCGGACACTGAAGCTTTCTTT